These T cell receptor beta chains were read from a single sample in a study of CD8 T cells in ankylosing spondylitis. Using its own MiXCR run on the 5' RACE reads, TCRdb lists one record per CDR3 protein. This sample has fewer than 650,000 distinct CDR3 sequences, with about 13% found just once. The sequencing sample was made of blood, either unsorted or a sorted T cell fraction (not recorded which). The receptors here all came from a male donor with ankylosing spondylitis. Each CDR3 is given without its conserved first and last residue. A D gene is named only where the DNA matches it firmly.

v_call: TRBV5-1; d_call: NA; j_call: TRBJ2-3; cdr3_aa: ASTPLITDTQY
v_call: TRBV20-1; d_call: NA; j_call: TRBJ2-1; cdr3_aa: SATRASYNEQF
v_call: TRBV7-6; d_call: NA; j_call: TRBJ1-1; cdr3_aa: ASSPLTGKNTEAF
v_call: TRBV5-1; d_call: TRBD2; j_call: TRBJ2-1; cdr3_aa: ASSPLGGRSGEQF
v_call: TRBV24-1; d_call: NA; j_call: TRBJ2-3; cdr3_aa: ATSAGTDTQY
v_call: TRBV3-1; d_call: NA; j_call: TRBJ1-3; cdr3_aa: ASSQGIGNTIY
v_call: TRBV27; d_call: NA; j_call: TRBJ2-1; cdr3_aa: ASSEPPVYNEQF
v_call: TRBV12-3/TRBV12-4; d_call: TRBD1; j_call: TRBJ2-3; cdr3_aa: ASSLPRASDRALTDTQY
v_call: TRBV2; d_call: TRBD2; j_call: TRBJ2-1; cdr3_aa: ASGGTSGRRSYNEQF
v_call: TRBV20-1; d_call: NA; j_call: TRBJ2-3; cdr3_aa: SASQRVTTDTQY
v_call: TRBV20-1; d_call: TRBD1; j_call: TRBJ2-3; cdr3_aa: SVTQGARTDTQY
v_call: TRBV27; d_call: TRBD1; j_call: TRBJ1-1; cdr3_aa: ASTPGQGATGMNTEAF
v_call: TRBV7-9; d_call: NA; j_call: TRBJ2-3; cdr3_aa: ASSLKGISTDTQY
v_call: TRBV12-3/TRBV12-4; d_call: NA; j_call: TRBJ2-6; cdr3_aa: GSSRSTGRANVLT
v_call: TRBV3-1; d_call: TRBD1; j_call: TRBJ2-2; cdr3_aa: ASSRGLVGDSAGELF
v_call: TRBV11-1; d_call: NA; j_call: TRBJ1-2; cdr3_aa: ASSFIPSGYTPTRGYT
v_call: TRBV2; d_call: NA; j_call: TRBJ2-5; cdr3_aa: ASSEVTLTKEETQY
v_call: TRBV5-1; d_call: TRBD1; j_call: TRBJ2-2; cdr3_aa: ASSQPTGGTGELF
v_call: TRBV7-8; d_call: NA; j_call: TRBJ2-7; cdr3_aa: ASSFLRGTVGRSYEQY
v_call: TRBV27; d_call: NA; j_call: TRBJ2-7; cdr3_aa: ASSLRARKVGYEQY
v_call: TRBV5-6; d_call: TRBD2; j_call: TRBJ2-7; cdr3_aa: ASSSSGSGYEQY
v_call: TRBV12-3/TRBV12-4; d_call: TRBD1; j_call: TRBJ1-2; cdr3_aa: ASSSRGTVGYGYT
v_call: TRBV5-4; d_call: TRBD2; j_call: TRBJ2-1; cdr3_aa: ASTSLAGAAYNEQF
v_call: TRBV7-9; d_call: NA; j_call: TRBJ2-1; cdr3_aa: ASSLGQPGGNEQF
v_call: TRBV15; d_call: NA; j_call: TRBJ1-3; cdr3_aa: ATSRVGNTIY
v_call: TRBV5-5; d_call: NA; j_call: TRBJ2-3; cdr3_aa: ASSLDSLVTDTQY
v_call: TRBV29-1; d_call: TRBD2; j_call: TRBJ2-3; cdr3_aa: SVDTLADTDTQY
v_call: TRBV11-1; d_call: TRBD2; j_call: TRBJ2-5; cdr3_aa: ASSPSLAGGLIWETQY
v_call: TRBV11-2; d_call: NA; j_call: TRBJ1-1; cdr3_aa: ASSNYIGTGGTEAF
v_call: TRBV3-1; d_call: NA; j_call: TRBJ2-7; cdr3_aa: ASSQAAGLY
v_call: TRBV5-1; d_call: NA; j_call: TRBJ2-1; cdr3_aa: ASSLERAPHNEQF
v_call: TRBV20-1; d_call: TRBD2; j_call: TRBJ2-1; cdr3_aa: SAGLAGVSYNEQF
v_call: TRBV3-1; d_call: NA; j_call: TRBJ2-1; cdr3_aa: ASSQVGSAVGDEQF
v_call: TRBV11-2; d_call: NA; j_call: TRBJ2-1; cdr3_aa: ASSLGLNEQF
v_call: TRBV7-2; d_call: TRBD2; j_call: TRBJ2-3; cdr3_aa: ASSFSGTSEVSTQY
v_call: TRBV15; d_call: NA; j_call: TRBJ2-3; cdr3_aa: ATSRDRGDTQY
v_call: TRBV20-1; d_call: NA; j_call: TRBJ2-5; cdr3_aa: SAPEASAAETQY
v_call: TRBV20-1; d_call: TRBD2; j_call: TRBJ2-1; cdr3_aa: SALSRRAGFEQF
v_call: TRBV5-1; d_call: TRBD2; j_call: TRBJ2-3; cdr3_aa: ASSSTSGTPGTQY
v_call: TRBV7-2; d_call: TRBD2; j_call: TRBJ2-1; cdr3_aa: ASSRTGTSGINEQF
v_call: TRBV11-2; d_call: NA; j_call: TRBJ2-3; cdr3_aa: ASSFGYTDTQY
v_call: TRBV20-1; d_call: NA; j_call: TRBJ1-6; cdr3_aa: SASPGTDVSPLH
v_call: TRBV20-1; d_call: NA; j_call: TRBJ2-1; cdr3_aa: SATQGGEQF
v_call: TRBV12-3/TRBV12-4; d_call: TRBD2; j_call: TRBJ2-2; cdr3_aa: ASSFLAGVDTGELF
v_call: TRBV5-6; d_call: TRBD1; j_call: TRBJ1-2; cdr3_aa: ASSYGTGNYGYT
v_call: TRBV27; d_call: TRBD1; j_call: TRBJ2-1; cdr3_aa: ASRTGTANVYEQF
v_call: TRBV2; d_call: NA; j_call: TRBJ2-2; cdr3_aa: ASSQQVPHTGELF
v_call: TRBV24-1; d_call: NA; j_call: TRBJ2-1; cdr3_aa: ATGGQNNEQF
v_call: TRBV7-9; d_call: NA; j_call: TRBJ1-6; cdr3_aa: ASSLQGTPLH
v_call: TRBV29-1; d_call: TRBD2; j_call: TRBJ2-1; cdr3_aa: SVAPSLAGTHEQF
v_call: TRBV20-1; d_call: NA; j_call: TRBJ2-1; cdr3_aa: SARRGGTPYNEQF
v_call: TRBV24-1; d_call: TRBD1; j_call: TRBJ2-5; cdr3_aa: ATSDFGSAGGETQY
v_call: TRBV20-1; d_call: NA; j_call: TRBJ1-1; cdr3_aa: SASRTMNTEAF
v_call: TRBV20-1; d_call: NA; j_call: TRBJ1-6; cdr3_aa: SARDRGGGLDNSPLH
v_call: TRBV12-3/TRBV12-4; d_call: NA; j_call: TRBJ2-2; cdr3_aa: ASSFTYGELF
v_call: TRBV7-8; d_call: TRBD1; j_call: TRBJ2-1; cdr3_aa: ASSWPDRNEQF
v_call: TRBV6-2/TRBV6-3; d_call: TRBD1; j_call: TRBJ2-1; cdr3_aa: ASGDRVDEQF
v_call: TRBV2; d_call: NA; j_call: TRBJ2-7; cdr3_aa: ASSEEGWEQGSPYEQY
v_call: TRBV15; d_call: TRBD2; j_call: TRBJ2-5; cdr3_aa: ATSRVSGGPLETQY